This is a list of T cell receptor beta chains from one sample in a study of cytomegalovirus exposure and HLA in healthy donors. Profiling relied on immunoSEQ multiplex PCR, and the TCRdb table lists in-frame clones only, not all of them. The table lists 200,000 to 250,000 clones, around 78% of them singletons. The sample taken for sequencing was PBMCs. Every receptor here comes from a young woman in good health and CMV-seronegative. The CDR3 runs from the conserved cysteine through the conserved F or W. The D gene is left open where the match is weak. For some rows the clone size is stated as once, few or many, or as a class when expanded; others skip it.

V	size	J	length	D	CDR3	DNA
TRBV27	-	TRBJ1-1	13	-	CASSFRMNTEAFF	TGTGCCAGCAGTTTTCGAATGAACACTGAAGCTTTCTTT
TRBV5-1	-	TRBJ2-7	15	-	CASSWGTSGSYEQYF	TGCGCCAGCAGCTGGGGGACATCGGGCTCCTACGAGCAGTACTTC
TRBV18	-	TRBJ1-2	12	-	CASSRNREGYTF	TGTGCCAGCTCGCGAAACAGGGAGGGCTACACCTTC
TRBV10-2	-	TRBJ1-1	15	-	CASSKSRHLNTEAFF	TGCGCCAGCAGTAAAAGCCGGCATCTGAACACTGAAGCTTTCTTT
TRBV5-1	-	TRBJ2-7	14	-	CASSLIVGRAEQYF	TGCGCCAGCAGCTTGATCGTGGGCAGGGCCGAGCAGTACTTC
TRBV9	-	TRBJ2-1	12	-	CASGGRDSEQFF	TGTGCCAGCGGGGGGAGGGACAGTGAGCAGTTCTTC
TRBV19	few	TRBJ2-1	16	TRBD1	CASSKDGGQTYNEQFF	TGTGCCAGTAGTAAGGATGGGGGACAGACATACAATGAGCAGTTCTTC
TRBV5-1	-	TRBJ1-1	17	-	CASSQTARGLMNTEAFF	TGCGCCAGCTCACAGACAGCTCGAGGCCTCATGAACACTGAAGCTTTCTTT
TRBV9	-	TRBJ2-7	16	TRBD2	CASSVDGTSGMYEQYF	TGTGCCAGCAGCGTAGATGGGACTAGCGGGATGTACGAGCAGTACTTC
TRBV7-2	-	TRBJ1-1	13	TRBD1	CASSTPGGREAFF	TGTGCCAGCAGCACTCCAGGGGGCAGAGAAGCTTTCTTT
TRBV11-3	-	TRBJ2-7	10	-	CATRQRGQYF	TGTGCCACCAGGCAGCGTGGGCAGTACTTC
TRBV5-1	-	TRBJ1-2	15	-	CASSFITGGAHGYTF	TGCGCCAGCAGCTTCATAACGGGGGGGGCGCATGGCTACACCTTC
TRBV15	-	TRBJ2-7	15	-	CATSRSQQGLTLQYF	TGTGCCACCAGCAGATCCCAACAGGGCCTAACCCTGCAGTACTTC
TRBV4-1	-	TRBJ2-1	16	TRBD1	CASSQSTGQGQDEQFF	TGCGCCAGCAGCCAGTCTACGGGACAGGGGCAGGATGAGCAGTTCTTC
TRBV4-1	-	TRBJ2-1	15	TRBD1	CASSQGDRTNNEQFF	TGCGCCAGCAGCCAAGGGGACAGGACAAACAATGAGCAGTTCTTC
TRBV6-5	-	TRBJ1-1	16	-	CASSYFPGRMNTEAFF	TGTGCCAGCAGTTACTTTCCGGGGCGGATGAACACTGAAGCTTTCTTT
TRBV10-3	many	TRBJ1-2	15	TRBD1	CAISESGQGTNGYTF	TGTGCCATCAGTGAGTCGGGACAGGGGACTAACGGCTACACCTTC
TRBV6-5	-	TRBJ2-5	15	TRBD1	CASSRDRGRPETQYF	TGTGCCAGCAGTCGGGACAGGGGGCGCCCGGAGACCCAGTACTTC
TRBV5-1	few	TRBJ1-1	11	-	CASRYSTEAFF	TGCGCCAGCAGATATAGCACTGAAGCTTTCTTT
TRBV19	-	TRBJ2-1	12	-	CASSYGGNEQFF	TGTGCCAGTAGTTATGGGGGGAATGAGCAGTTCTTC
TRBV5-1	-	TRBJ2-1	14	-	CASSLALGYNEQFF	TGCGCCAGCAGCTTGGCCTTGGGGTACAATGAGCAGTTCTTC
TRBV13	-	TRBJ2-7	14	-	CASSLGRLRYEQYF	TGTGCCAGCAGCTTAGGCCGGCTGAGATACGAGCAGTACTTC
TRBV29-1	-	TRBJ1-2	13	-	CSVETGEYYGYTF	TGCAGCGTTGAAACGGGGGAGTACTATGGCTACACCTTC
TRBV2	-	TRBJ1-2	15	-	CASIQASEKEYGYTF	TGTGCCAGCATACAGGCCAGCGAAAAGGAGTATGGCTACACCTTC
TRBV5-1	-	TRBJ2-1	14	-	CASSKASSYNEQFF	TGCGCCAGCAGTAAGGCTAGCTCCTACAATGAGCAGTTCTTC
TRBV28	-	TRBJ1-4	15	TRBD1	CASSSTGDRGEKLFF	TGTGCCAGCAGCTCCACAGGGGACAGGGGTGAAAAACTGTTTTTT
TRBV11-2	-	TRBJ1-5	14	TRBD1	CASSLEGDSRPQHF	TGTGCCAGCAGCTTAGAGGGGGACAGTCGGCCCCAGCATTTT
TRBV7-3	-	TRBJ2-1	13	-	CASSLGGHNEQFF	TGTGCCAGCAGCTTAGGGGGACACAATGAGCAGTTCTTC
TRBV9	-	TRBJ2-5	15	TRBD1	CASSGTGSVQETQYF	TGTGCCAGCAGCGGGACAGGTTCGGTACAAGAGACCCAGTACTTC
TRBV7-2	-	TRBJ2-1	13	-	CASSFQGYNEQFF	TGTGCCAGCAGCTTCCAGGGTTACAATGAGCAGTTCTTC
TRBV27	-	TRBJ2-7	14	-	CASTPPGLSYEQYF	TGTGCCAGCACCCCTCCCGGGTTGTCCTACGAGCAGTACTTC
TRBV27	-	TRBJ1-4	15	-	CASSLNQGSGEKLFF	TGTGCCAGCAGTCTTAATCAAGGTTCGGGGGAAAAACTGTTTTTT
TRBV5-1	-	TRBJ2-2	14	-	CASSGREGSGELFF	TGCGCCAGCAGTGGCAGGGAAGGGTCCGGGGAGCTGTTTTTT
TRBV6-1	-	TRBJ1-5	15	-	CASSPSGGGNQPQHF	TGTGCCAGCAGTCCCAGCGGGGGGGGAAATCAGCCCCAGCATTTT
TRBV12-5	-	TRBJ2-7	15	TRBD1	CASGPGTGTSYEQYF	TGTGCTAGTGGTCCCGGGACAGGGACTTCGTACGAGCAGTACTTC
TRBV5-4	-	TRBJ2-3	15	-	CASSIQGRATDTQYF	TGTGCCAGCAGCATACAGGGTAGAGCGACAGATACGCAGTATTTT
TRBV29-1	-	TRBJ2-5	11	-	CSVGIQETQYF	TGCAGCGTTGGGATCCAAGAGACCCAGTACTTC
TRBV6-5	-	TRBJ2-5	13	-	CASTKAGVGTQYF	TGTGCCAGCACCAAGGCAGGGGTCGGGACCCAGTACTTC
TRBV18	few	TRBJ2-7	17	TRBD2	CASSPNLGGGTSYEQYF	TGTGCCAGCTCACCCAATTTGGGCGGGGGAACCTCCTACGAGCAGTACTTC
TRBV2	-	TRBJ1-3	15	TRBD1	CASSPTGGSGNTIYF	TGTGCCAGCAGTCCAACAGGGGGCTCTGGAAACACCATATATTTT
TRBV2	once	TRBJ2-1	15	-	CASSERPYSLSEQFF	TGTGCCAGCAGTGAGAGACCGTACAGTCTCAGTGAGCAGTTCTTC
TRBV7-6	-	TRBJ1-6	15	TRBD1	CASSSGQGSSSPLHF	TGTGCCAGCAGCTCAGGACAGGGTAGCAGTTCACCCCTCCACTTT
TRBV9	once	TRBJ2-7	14	-	CASSVGEGPYEQYF	TGTGCCAGCAGCGTAGGAGAGGGGCCATACGAGCAGTACTTC
TRBV2	-	TRBJ1-2	13	-	CASRGQDDYGYTF	TGTGCCAGCAGGGGGCAGGACGACTATGGCTACACCTTC
TRBV5-1	-	TRBJ1-4	14	-	CASSLDGADEKLFF	TGCGCCAGCAGCTTGGACGGGGCCGATGAAAAACTGTTTTTT
TRBV6-1	-	TRBJ1-5	15	-	CASLRGDYSNQPQHF	TGTGCCAGCCTCAGGGGCGATTATAGCAATCAGCCCCAGCATTTT